This T cell receptor (beta chain) was sequenced during a study of T cells in Graves' hyperthyroidism and ophthalmopathy. Each diagnosis was grounded in clinical symptoms, serum thyroxine and TRAb, thyroid ultrasound, and orbital computed tomography. Each 10 ml fresh peripheral blood draw supplied the PBMCs. This clonotype was seen repeatedly, ten times or more. Germline V gene lookup returns CDR1 MDHEN and CDR2 SYDVKM. Trimming took 5 bases from V and 3 from J, leaving 8 bases between them. The CDR3 is 12 amino acids. The CDR3 regions of TCR beta were amplified from RNA transcripts. First-round RT-PCR targeting the TCR CDR3 was performed with the HTBI primer set. TCRdb ran MiXCR on the multiplex PCR reads and lists one entry per CDR3 protein. The profile shows hundreds of thousands of distinct CDR3 sequences, 15% to 20% of them singletons.

This receptor was taken from a man aged 50-60 years with Graves' ophthalmopathy. The V call is TRBV28, the J call TRBJ2-7; D may be TRBD1 (6 bases). Sequenced: blood. The CDR3 region has the DNA TGTGCCAGCAGTACAGGGAACTACGAGCAGTACTTC. Translated: CASSTGNYEQYF. The full variable domain, in which reference TRBV28 and TRBJ2-7 provide the parts outside the CDR3, is DVKVTQSSRYLVKRTGEKVFLECVQDMDHENMFWYRQDPGLGLRLIYFSYDVKMKEKGDIPEGYSVSREKKERFSLILESASTNQTSMYLCASSTGNYEQYFGPGTRLTVT.